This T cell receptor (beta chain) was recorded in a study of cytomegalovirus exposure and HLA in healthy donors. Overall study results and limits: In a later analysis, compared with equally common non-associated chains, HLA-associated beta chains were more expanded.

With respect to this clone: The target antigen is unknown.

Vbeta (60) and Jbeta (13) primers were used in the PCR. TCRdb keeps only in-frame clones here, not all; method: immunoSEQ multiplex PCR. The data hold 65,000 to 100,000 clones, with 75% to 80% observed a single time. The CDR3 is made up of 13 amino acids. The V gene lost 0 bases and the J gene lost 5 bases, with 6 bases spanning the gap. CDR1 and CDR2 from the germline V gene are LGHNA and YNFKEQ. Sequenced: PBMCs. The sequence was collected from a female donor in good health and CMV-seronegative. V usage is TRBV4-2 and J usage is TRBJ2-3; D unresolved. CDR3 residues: CASSQETGDTQYF. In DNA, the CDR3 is TGTGCCAGCAGCCAAGAAACGGGAGATACGCAGTATTTT.